The 12 T cell receptor beta chains reported below all come from one sample, sequenced in a study of glioma-infiltrating T cells after dendritic cell vaccination. Profiled with immunoSEQ multiplex PCR; TCRdb holds only in-frame clones, not every one. This table has about 87,000 clones, roughly 90% appearing once. The source was blood, collected before dendritic cell vaccination. Receptors were obtained from a human donor with glioblastoma.

The rearrangement links TRBV25-1 to TRBJ1-6, with D perhaps TRBD1 (5 bases). The V gene lost 5 bases and the J gene lost 8 bases, with 10 bases spanning the gap. This CDR3 spans 13 amino acids. Germline V gene lookup returns CDR1 MGHDK and CDR2 SYGVNS. CDR3 nucleotide sequence: TGTGCCAGCAGTCAGCAGGGTCATTCACCCCTCCACTTT. Amino acids: CASSQQGHSPLHF. The variable domain in full, completed from reference TRBV25-1 and TRBJ1-6, reads EADIYQTPRYLVIGTGKKITLECSQTMGHDKMYWYQQDPGMELHLIHYSYGVNSTEKGDLSSESTVSRIRTEHFPLTLESARPSHTSQYLCASSQQGHSPLHFGNGTRLTVT.

This sequence joins TRBV2 and TRBJ1-2; D remains unclear. The CDR3 runs to 14 residues. Germline V CDR1 and CDR2: SNHLY, FYNNEI. With 1 base removed from V and 4 bases from J, the gap between germline ends came to 10 bases. Here the CDR3 reads CASSEDGVGYGYTF. CDR3 nucleotides: TGTGCCAGCAGTGAAGATGGAGTAGGCTATGGCTACACCTTC.

This rearrangement joins TRBV10-1 to TRBJ2-2; 7 positions agree with TRBD2. Trimming removed 0 bases from V and 5 bases from J; junction bases left unmatched: 3. Germline V CDR1 and CDR2: WNHNN, SYGVQD (reference sequence). This CDR3 is built from 15 residues. Here the CDR3 DNA reads TGCGCCAGCAGTGAGTCGACTAGCCGAACCGGGGAGCTGTTTTTT. Residues: CASSESTSRTGELFF.

The chain is built from TRBV2 and TRBJ1-2, with TRBD1 as a possible D gene (6 bases). The CDR3 is 14 amino acids. Trimming took 6 bases from V and 0 from J, leaving 11 bases between them. Germline assignment: CDR1 SNHLY and CDR2 FYNNEI. In nucleotides, the CDR3 is TGTGCCAGCAGCCCAGACAGGACTAACTATGGCTACACCTTC. Amino acids: CASSPDRTNYGYTF.

This chain uses TRBV7-9 with TRBJ2-1, with 8 bases matching TRBD1. In germline, CDR1 is SEHNR, CDR2 FQNEAQ (reference sequence). The CDR3 totals 14 residues. V shed 1 base, J shed 8 bases, and the junction held 4 bases outside the gene matches. The CDR3 loop reads CASSLGAGGYEQFF. Here the CDR3 DNA reads TGTGCCAGCAGCTTAGGTGCAGGGGGCTATGAGCAGTTCTTC.

The rearrangement joins TRBV4-2 to TRBJ2-3; 15 bases line up with TRBD2. CDR1 is LGHNA and CDR2 is YNFKEQ in the germline V gene. This CDR3 has 19 residues. Unmatched junction bases numbered 10, after V lost 5 bases and J lost 1 base. CDR3 sequence reads: CASSGSGTSGGWGTDTQYF. The CDR3 DNA follows: TGTGCCAGCAGCGGGTCCGGGACTAGCGGGGGGTGGGGCACAGATACGCAGTATTTT.

The rearrangement joins TRBV4-1 to TRBJ2-6, with no clear D. CDR1 is MGHRA, CDR2 YSYEKL, per germline. The CDR3 sequence is 16 residues long. Trimming cost V 4 bases and J 3 bases, with 13 bases left between them. DNA of the CDR3: TGCGCCAGCAGCCGAGGAGTGCTTGTTGGGGCCAACGTCCTGACTTTC. As protein: CASSRGVLVGANVLTF.

The chain links TRBV7-9 to TRBJ2-7, with a possible D match to TRBD2 (5 bases). Germline V gives CDR1 SEHNR, CDR2 FQNEAQ (reference sequence). The CDR3 contains 12 residues. Trimming took off 8 bases at V and 2 bases at J, with 10 bases between the two ends. The CDR3 DNA follows: TGTGCCAGCGGGAGTCTAACCTACGAGCAGTACTTC. It encodes CASGSLTYEQYF.

The chain has TRBV7-8 and TRBJ2-7; D is ambiguous. In germline, CDR1 is SGHVS, CDR2 FQNEAQ. Deletions cut 0 bases from V and 0 bases from J, with 9 bases between. This CDR3 spans 15 amino acids. CDR3 loop: CASSLAARDSYEQYF. The CDR3 region has the DNA TGTGCCAGCAGCTTAGCCGCCCGAGACTCCTACGAGCAGTACTTC.

V usage is TRBV14 and J usage is TRBJ2-2; tentatively, D is TRBD2 (6 bases). V was shortened by 0 bases and J by 6 bases, with 11 bases between the two germline ends. This CDR3 is built from 15 residues. Germline CDR1 and CDR2: SGHDN and FVKESK. CDR3 protein: CASSQDSSGSGELFF. CDR3 DNA sequence: TGTGCCAGCAGCCAAGATTCAAGCGGGTCCGGGGAGCTGTTTTTT.

The rearrangement joins TRBV5-5 to TRBJ1-6; a possible D gene is TRBD1 (5 bases). The CDR3 is 15 residues long. Trimming pared 4 bases from V and 3 bases from J, leaving 11 bases between. Germline CDR1 reads SGHKS; CDR2 reads YYEKEE (reference sequence). The CDR3 nucleotides read TGTGCCAGCAGCATAACCGGGGGCTATAATTCACCCCTCCACTTT. This encodes CASSITGGYNSPLHF.

The chain recombines TRBV27 with TRBJ1-4, with 8 bases that match TRBD1. V lost 6 bases, J lost 8 bases, and 8 bases stayed unmatched. CDR1 MNHEY and CDR2 SMNVEV come from the germline V gene (reference sequence). There are 14 residues in the CDR3. This chain's CDR3 is CASRPTGVGEKLFF. Here the CDR3 DNA reads TGTGCCAGCAGACCGACAGGGGTGGGAGAAAAACTGTTTTTT.